This T cell receptor beta chain was sequenced for a study of blood T cells in healthy people across ages. Points from the study as a whole: A roughly linear fall in TCR beta diversity per million T cells was seen with increasing age.

Donation came from healthy Caucasian individuals in Russia who were aged about 6 to 100. Isolation recovered at least 6 million PBMCs from every sample. Using a J-beta primer mix together with a sample-barcoded 5' primer, a second PCR was run for roughly 7 to 11 cycles. TCRdb redid the calling of the 5' RACE reads with MiXCR, one entry per CDR3 protein. The table has approximately 1,000,000 distinct CDR3 sequences, 45% seen once; the top ten hold approximately 20%. The CDR3 has 14 amino acids. Losses at the gene ends were 5 bases for V and 0 bases for J; bases not matched to a gene: 7. The germline gives CDR1 DFQATT, CDR2 SNEGSKA (reference sequence). Points on this clonotype: The antigen remains unidentified.

Sequences were obtained from blood. The rearrangement links TRBV20-1 to TRBJ2-7, with 7 bases that match TRBD1. The TCR comes from a woman in her fifties or sixties in good health. The CDR3 loop reads CSAYDRANSYEQYF. The CDR3 nucleotides are TGCAGTGCTTATGACAGGGCAAACTCCTACGAGCAGTACTTC.